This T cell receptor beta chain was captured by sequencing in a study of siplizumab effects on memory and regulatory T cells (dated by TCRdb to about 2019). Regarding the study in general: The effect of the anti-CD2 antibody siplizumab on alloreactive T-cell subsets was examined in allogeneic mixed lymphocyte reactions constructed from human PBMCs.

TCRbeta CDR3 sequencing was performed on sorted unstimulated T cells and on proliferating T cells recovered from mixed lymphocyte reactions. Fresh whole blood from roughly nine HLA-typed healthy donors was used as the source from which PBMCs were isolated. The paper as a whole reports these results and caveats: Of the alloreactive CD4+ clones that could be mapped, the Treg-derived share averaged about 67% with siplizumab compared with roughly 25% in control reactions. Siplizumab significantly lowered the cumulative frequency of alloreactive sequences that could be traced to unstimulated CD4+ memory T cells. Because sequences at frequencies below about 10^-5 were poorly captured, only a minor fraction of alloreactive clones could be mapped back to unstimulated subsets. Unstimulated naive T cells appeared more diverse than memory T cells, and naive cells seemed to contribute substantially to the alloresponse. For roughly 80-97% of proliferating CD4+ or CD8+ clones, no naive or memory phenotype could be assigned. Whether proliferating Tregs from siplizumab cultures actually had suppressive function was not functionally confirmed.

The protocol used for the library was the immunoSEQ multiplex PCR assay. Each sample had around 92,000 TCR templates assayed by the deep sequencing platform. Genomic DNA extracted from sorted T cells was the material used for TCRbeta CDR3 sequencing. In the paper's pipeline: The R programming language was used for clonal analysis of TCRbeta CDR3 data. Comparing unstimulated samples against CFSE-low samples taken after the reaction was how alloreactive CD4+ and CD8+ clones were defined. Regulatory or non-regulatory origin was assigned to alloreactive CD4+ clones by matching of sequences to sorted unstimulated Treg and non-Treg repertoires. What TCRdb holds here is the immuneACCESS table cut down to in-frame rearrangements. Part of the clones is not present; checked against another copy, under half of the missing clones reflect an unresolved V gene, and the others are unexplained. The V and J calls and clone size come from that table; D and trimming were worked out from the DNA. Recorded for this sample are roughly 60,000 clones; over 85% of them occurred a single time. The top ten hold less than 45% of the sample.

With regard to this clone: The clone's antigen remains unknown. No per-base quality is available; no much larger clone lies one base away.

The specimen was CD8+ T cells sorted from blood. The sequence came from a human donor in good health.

The CDR3 in this case is CASSLVGTGSYEQYF. The DNA is TGTGCCAGCAGCTTAGTGGGGACAGGGTCGTACGAGCAGTACTTC. The sequence joins TRBV7-2 to TRBJ2-7; 9 central nucleotides agree with TRBD1. Germline trimming: 1 base from V, 4 bases from J; junction bases outside gene matches: 5. The CDR3 goes from the cysteine to the phenylalanine over 15 residues. The CDR3 DNA has 45 bases and is translated from base 1. According to the germline V gene, CDR1 reads SGHTA and CDR2 reads FQGNSA.